Listed here are 23 T cell receptor beta chains from one sample, sequenced in a study of blood T cells in healthy people across ages. A J-beta primer mix and a sample-barcoded 5' primer were used in a second PCR of about 6 to 12 cycles. TCRdb itself ran the 5' RACE reads through MiXCR, one entry per CDR3 protein. The table has 1.5 million to 2 million distinct CDR3 sequences, roughly 27% seen once; the top ten hold less than 9.5%. The specimen sequenced was blood. Every receptor here comes from a woman in her twenties or thirties in good health.

About this clonotype itself: It may be a read error: a sequence one base away is much more abundant. The rearrangement uses TRBV11-3 and TRBJ2-3; TRBD2 matches 8 bases. Germline V gives CDR1 SGHNT, CDR2 YENEEA. Trimming took 4 bases from V and 4 from J; bases not matched to a gene: 1. There are 13 residues in the CDR3. DNA of the CDR3: TGTGCCAGCAGCTGGGGACTAGCAGATACGCAGTATTTT. Amino acids: CASSWGLADTQYF.

This clonotype has at least ten counts. V usage is TRBV5-4 and J usage is TRBJ2-5; 10 bases line up with TRBD1. Unmatched junction bases numbered 13, after V lost 3 bases and J lost 5 bases. Germline assignment: CDR1 SGHNT and CDR2 YYREEE (reference sequence). The CDR3 runs 17 residues. CDR3 sequence reads: CASSSKKGQGLWETQYF. The CDR3 nucleotides read TGTGCCAGCAGCTCAAAAAAGGGACAGGGGTTGTGGGAGACCCAGTACTTC.

This clonotype came up a few times. CDR3 sequence: CASSPLREAEQYF. Written as DNA, the CDR3 is TGTGCCAGCTCACCACTCAGGGAGGCCGAGCAGTACTTC. This chain joins TRBV18 and TRBJ2-7; possible D gene TRBD2, 6 bases. Germline V gene data show CDR1 as KGHSH and CDR2 as LQKENI. The V end was cut by 1 base, the J end by 6 bases, with 10 bases between. CDR3 length: 13 amino acids.

This sequence joins TRBV3-1 and TRBJ1-1, with no clear D. CDR1 is LGHDT and CDR2 is YNNKEL in the germline V gene (reference sequence). This CDR3 comprises 13 residues. With 4 bases removed from V and 5 bases from J, the gap between germline ends came to 11 bases. The CDR3 DNA is TGTGCCAGCAGCCGAAAAGGGAATACTGAAGCTTTCTTT. Translated: CASSRKGNTEAFF.

Ten or more counts support this clonotype. V usage is TRBV7-2 and J usage is TRBJ2-7; no clear D. This CDR3 region has 14 residues. V was shortened by 5 bases and J by 4 bases, with 15 bases between the two germline ends. Germline-derived CDR1 and CDR2 are SGHTA and FQGNSA. The CDR3 region has the DNA TGTGCCAGCAGCCGCGTCCCCCGCGGATACGAGCAGTACTTC. It is translated as CASSRVPRGYEQYF.

This clonotype has just a few counts. The rearrangement joins TRBV12-3 or TRBV12-4 to TRBJ1-2; unclear D gene. The CDR3 is made up of 11 amino acids. V was pared by 8 bases and J by 8 bases, with 12 bases between. The CDR3 region has the DNA TGTGCCAGCTGCCGTTCGCGCGGCTACACCTTC. Encoded protein: CASCRSRGYTF.

This chain joins TRBV12-3 or TRBV12-4 and TRBJ1-5; no clear D. CDR3 length: 13 residues. The V end lost 2 bases, the J end lost 7 bases, and 9 bases lay between the germline ends. DNA of the CDR3: TGTGCCAGCAGTTTACAGGACCAGCAGCCCCAGCATTTT. It is translated as CASSLQDQQPQHF.

This chain joins TRBV5-1 and TRBJ2-3; TRBD2 might be the D (6 bases). Germline values: CDR1 SGHRS, CDR2 YFSETQ. Between the trimmed V and J ends, which lost 6 bases and 11 bases, there was a span of 22 bases. The CDR3 has 14 residues. The CDR3 bases are TGCGCCAGCAATCGCGGGGTCTCCTACAATGAGCAGTATTTT. Translating gives CASNRGVSYNEQYF.

This clonotype showed up just once. The CDR3 is CASSLAVQGSFTDTQYF. CDR3 DNA sequence: TGCGCCAGCAGCTTGGCCGTACAGGGAAGTTTCACAGATACGCAGTATTTT. The chain links TRBV4-1 to TRBJ2-3, with D tentatively TRBD1 (6 bases). The CDR3 runs to 17 residues. V was cut by 5 bases and J by 2 bases, with 20 bases left in between. Germline V gives CDR1 MGHRA, CDR2 YSYEKL.

This clonotype turned up a few times. The V gene is TRBV10-3, the J gene TRBJ2-1; tentatively, D is TRBD2 (5 bases). V gave up 5 bases and J gave up 7 bases, with 15 bases separating them. This CDR3 is 14 amino acids long. Germline V gene lookup returns CDR1 ENHRY and CDR2 SYGVKD. The CDR3 here is CAISTERGRNEQFF. CDR3 nucleotides: TGTGCCATCAGTACCGAACGGGGTCGAAATGAGCAGTTCTTC.

Remarks on this clonotype: At one end, the junction sequence differs from germline, possibly due to a read error. The DNA of the CDR3 is TGTGCCAGCAGTCCGTCAGGGACCTACGAGCAGGACTTC. It codes for CASSPSGTYEQDF. The V gene is TRBV6-5, the J gene TRBJ2-7; D could derive from TRBD1 or TRBD2 (5 bases each). The CDR3 runs to 13 residues. Germline-derived CDR1 and CDR2 are MNHEY and SVGAGI.

The sample holds many counts of this clonotype. The rearrangement links TRBV7-2 to TRBJ2-7; TRBD1 matches 7 bases. This CDR3 has 14 amino acids. Trimming at V came to 3 bases and at J to 2 bases, leaving 4 bases not matched to a gene. CDR1 and CDR2 (germline): SGHTA, FQGNSA. This CDR3 reads CASSFFQGAYEQYF. The CDR3 DNA is TGTGCCAGCAGCTTTTTCCAGGGGGCCTACGAGCAGTACTTC.

This clonotype has at least ten counts. The chain uses TRBV7-9 and TRBJ1-5; 9 bases align to TRBD1. Germline assignment: CDR1 SEHNR and CDR2 FQNEAQ (reference sequence). Germline trimming cut 7 bases from V and 7 bases from J; bases unmatched to any gene: 11. This CDR3 has 15 residues. The CDR3 coding sequence is TGTGCCAGCAACATACGACAGGGGGAAGGGCAGCCCCAGCATTTT. This codes for CASNIRQGEGQPQHF.

This clonotype has just a few counts. V is TRBV19 and J is TRBJ2-1, with TRBD2 identical over 7 bases. This CDR3 comprises 13 residues. The V and J ends lost 3 bases and 7 bases, in that order; junction bases with no gene match: 3. Germline loops: CDR1 LNHDA, CDR2 SQIVND (reference sequence). The CDR3 here is CASSIGEGNEQFF. In nucleotides, the CDR3 is TGTGCCAGTAGTATCGGGGAGGGGAATGAGCAGTTCTTC.

This clonotype has a handful of counts. This chain connects TRBV6-1 to TRBJ1-5; TRBD1 matches 9 bases. Germline loops: CDR1 MNHNS, CDR2 SASEGT. The CDR3 contains 14 residues. The trim removed 3 bases at V and 6 bases at J, leaving 3 bases unmatched. CDR3 in DNA: TGTGCCAGCAGTGAGGCGACAGGGGGTCAGCCCCAGCATTTT. Translation: CASSEATGGQPQHF.

The rearrangement links TRBV7-3 to TRBJ1-6; TRBD1 aligns across 7 bases. J gave up 9 bases and V 5 bases, and 7 bases lay outside the gene matches. From germline, CDR1 is SGHTA and CDR2 FQGTGA. The CDR3 loop spans 14 amino acids. As DNA, the CDR3 is TGTGCCAGCAGCCCGACAGGGTCGCTTTCACCCCTCCACTTT. As protein: CASSPTGSLSPLHF.

Only a few counts were recorded for this clonotype. The V call is TRBV28, the J call TRBJ2-7; 8 bases match TRBD1. Trimming removed 8 bases from V and 7 bases from J; junction bases left unmatched: 13. Germline CDR1 is MDHEN and CDR2 is SYDVKM. This CDR3 has 14 residues. In DNA form, the CDR3 reads TGTGCCAGCGGCCCGGACAGGGAAGAGTTTGAGCAGTACTTC. Protein product: CASGPDREEFEQYF.

This clonotype was observed at least ten times. The chain recombines TRBV28 with TRBJ2-1; D might be TRBD1 (6 bases). Trimming left V 3 bases short and J 5 bases short, with 17 bases between. This CDR3 has 16 residues. Germline CDR1 and CDR2: MDHEN and SYDVKM. CDR3 region: CASSFWDRDINNEQFF. The CDR3 coding sequence is TGTGCCAGCAGTTTTTGGGACCGGGACATCAACAATGAGCAGTTCTTC.

The chain recombines TRBV19 with TRBJ2-7, with 9 bases matching TRBD2. Per the germline V gene, CDR1 is LNHDA and CDR2 is SQIVND (reference sequence). This CDR3 has 15 residues. J gave up 3 bases and V 7 bases, and 10 bases lay outside the gene matches. CDR3 nucleotides: TGTGCCAGTATGTGGAAAACTAGCGGGTTCTACGAGCAGTACTTC. Its protein product is CASMWKTSGFYEQYF. Complete variable domain (other parts from reference TRBV19 and TRBJ2-7): DGGITQSPKYLFRKEGQNVTLSCEQNLNHDAMYWYRQDPGQGLRLIYYSQIVNDFQKGDIAEGYSVSREKKESFPLTVTSAQKNPTAFYLCASMWKTSGFYEQYFGPGTRLTVT.

This clonotype was observed a handful of times. The rearrangement uses TRBV6-6 and TRBJ2-2, with D uncertain. V was shortened by 7 bases and J by 1 base, with 7 bases between the two germline ends. Germline values: CDR1 MNHNY, CDR2 SVGAGI (reference sequence). The CDR3 has 13 amino acids. CDR3 residues: CASTPGNTGELFF. Here the CDR3 DNA reads TGTGCCAGCACCCCGGGGAACACCGGGGAGCTGTTTTTT.

This rearrangement joins TRBV28 to TRBJ2-5; no clear D gene. CDR3 length: 15 amino acids. Trimming removed 3 bases from V and 1 base from J, with 12 bases in between. Per the germline V gene, CDR1 is MDHEN and CDR2 is SYDVKM. In DNA form, the CDR3 reads TGTGCCAGCAGTTTTTCAGGAAGCCGCCAAGAGACCCAGTACTTC. This codes for CASSFSGSRQETQYF.

This clonotype was counted only a few times. This sequence joins TRBV9 and TRBJ2-7, with 14 bases fitting TRBD2. Trimming at V came to 0 bases and at J to 2 bases, leaving 7 bases not matched to a gene. The CDR3 has 18 residues. The germline gives CDR1 SGDLS, CDR2 YYNGEE. Written as DNA, the CDR3 is TGTGCCAGCAGCGTAGGGGGACTAGCGGGAGCCTACCCCTACGAGCAGTACTTC. Protein sequence: CASSVGGLAGAYPYEQYF.

This clonotype showed up just a few times. The rearrangement joins TRBV14 to TRBJ2-7; D is perhaps TRBD2 (6 bases). Germline assignment: CDR1 SGHDN and CDR2 FVKESK. CDR3 length equals 15 residues. Trimming cost V 1 base and J 7 bases, with 17 bases left between them. The CDR3 DNA is TGTGCCAGCAGCCAAGCTCAGGGAGGATTGAGGGAGCAGTACTTC. Encoded protein: CASSQAQGGLREQYF.